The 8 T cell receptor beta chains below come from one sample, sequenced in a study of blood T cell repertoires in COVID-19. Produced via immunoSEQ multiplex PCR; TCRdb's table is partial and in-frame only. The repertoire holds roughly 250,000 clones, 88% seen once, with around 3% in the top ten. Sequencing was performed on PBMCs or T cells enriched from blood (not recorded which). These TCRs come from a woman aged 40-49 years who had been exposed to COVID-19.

The CDR3 loop reads CASSMYRGATNEKLFF. The CDR3, as DNA: TGTGCCAGTAGTATGTACAGGGGTGCAACTAATGAAAAACTGTTTTTT. The V gene is TRBV19, the J gene TRBJ1-4; 7 bases agree with TRBD1. Germline V gene sequence: CDR1 LNHDA, CDR2 SQIVND (reference sequence). Unmatched junction bases numbered 4, after V lost 3 bases and J lost 0 bases. The CDR3 contains 16 residues.

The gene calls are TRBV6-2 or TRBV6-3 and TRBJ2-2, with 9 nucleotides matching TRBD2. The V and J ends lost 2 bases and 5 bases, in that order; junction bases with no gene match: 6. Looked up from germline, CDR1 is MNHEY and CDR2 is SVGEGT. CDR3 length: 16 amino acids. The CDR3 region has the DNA TGTGCCAGCAGTTACCCGGTAGCGGGGGCTACCGGGGAGCTGTTTTTT. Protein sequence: CASSYPVAGATGELFF.

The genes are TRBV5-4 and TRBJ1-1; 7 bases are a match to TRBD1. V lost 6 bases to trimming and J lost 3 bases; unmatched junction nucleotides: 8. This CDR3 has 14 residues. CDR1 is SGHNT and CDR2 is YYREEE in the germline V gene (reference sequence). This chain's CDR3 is CASTKQGPDTEAFF. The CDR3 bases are TGTGCCAGCACCAAACAGGGGCCTGACACTGAAGCTTTCTTT.

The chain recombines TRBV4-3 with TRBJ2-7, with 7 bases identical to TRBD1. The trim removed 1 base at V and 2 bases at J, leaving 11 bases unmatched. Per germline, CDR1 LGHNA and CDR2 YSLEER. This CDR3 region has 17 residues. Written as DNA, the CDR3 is TGCGCCAGCAGCCAAGTGGCCGGGGACAGTAGGCCCTACGAGCAGTACTTC. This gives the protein CASSQVAGDSRPYEQYF.

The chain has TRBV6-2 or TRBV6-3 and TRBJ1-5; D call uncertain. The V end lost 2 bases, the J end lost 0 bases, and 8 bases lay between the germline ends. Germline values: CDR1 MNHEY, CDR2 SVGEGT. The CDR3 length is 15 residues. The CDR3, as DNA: TGTGCCAGCAGTTACCTCCCTTATAGCAATCAGCCCCAGCATTTT. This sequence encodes CASSYLPYSNQPQHF.

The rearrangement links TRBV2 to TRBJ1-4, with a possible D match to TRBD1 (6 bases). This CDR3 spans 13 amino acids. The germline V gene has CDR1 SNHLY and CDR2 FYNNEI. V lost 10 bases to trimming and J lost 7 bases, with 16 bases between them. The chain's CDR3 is CATNRDLGEKLFF. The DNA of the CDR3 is TGTGCCACAAACAGGGACCTAGGTGAAAAACTGTTTTTT.

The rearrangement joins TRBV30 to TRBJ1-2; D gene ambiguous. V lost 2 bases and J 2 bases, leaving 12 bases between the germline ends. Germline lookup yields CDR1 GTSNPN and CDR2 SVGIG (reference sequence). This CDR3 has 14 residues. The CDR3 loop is CAWSQRGFNYGYTF. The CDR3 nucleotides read TGTGCCTGGAGTCAACGGGGATTCAACTATGGCTACACCTTC.

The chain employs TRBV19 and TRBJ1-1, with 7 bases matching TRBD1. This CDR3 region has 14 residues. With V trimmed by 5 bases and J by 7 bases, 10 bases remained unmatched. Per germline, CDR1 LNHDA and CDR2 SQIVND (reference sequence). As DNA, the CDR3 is TGTGCCAGTAGTCGAAAGACAGGGTTGGATGAAGCTTTCTTT. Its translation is CASSRKTGLDEAFF.